This T cell receptor beta chain was observed in a study of shared clonotypes between healthy human individuals. Generated by immunoSEQ multiplex PCR, the TCRdb table keeps only in-frame clones and is missing some. The sample holds roughly 2.6 million clones, around 94% seen once. CDR1 is SGDLS, CDR2 YYNGEE, per germline. The CDR3 spans 15 residues. V was clipped by 4 bases and J by 2 bases, with 12 bases between them. This chain joins TRBV9 and TRBJ2-2; the D is unclear. Sequenced sample: naive CD4+ T cells sorted from blood. Indicated subset: CD45RA+ positively selected. The origin of this receptor is a man aged 18 to 30 in good health. In DNA form, the CDR3 reads TGTGCCAGCAGCCGGTCGCTACAAAACACCGGGGAGCTGTTTTTT. This gives the protein CASSRSLQNTGELFF.